The 14 T cell receptor beta chains in this list originate from one sample, sequenced in a study of cytotoxic CD8 clonotypes in ibrutinib-treated CLL. The method was immunoSEQ multiplex PCR; TCRdb's version includes in-frame clones alone and lacks a portion of them. This sample carries 110,000 to 150,000 clones, around three quarters of them seen once, and the ten largest clones take about 27%. The material was PBMCs, obtained after 12 months of ibrutinib treatment. All receptors come from a human donor with chronic lymphocytic leukemia.

V and J are TRBV18 and TRBJ2-7, with 10 bases fitting TRBD1. The germline V gene encodes CDR1 KGHSH and CDR2 LQKENI. The length of the CDR3 is 15 residues. The V and J ends lost 2 bases and 3 bases, in that order; junction bases with no gene match: 4. CDR3 sequence reads: CASSPTGTGVYEQYF. CDR3 DNA: TGTGCCAGCTCACCAACCGGGACAGGGGTCTACGAGCAGTACTTC. The full variable domain, rest sourced from reference TRBV18 and TRBJ2-7, is NAGVMQNPRHLVRRRGQEARLRCSPMKGHSHVYWYRQLPEEGLKFMVYLQKENIIDESGMPKERFSAEFPKEGPSILRIQQVVRGDSAAYFCASSPTGTGVYEQYFGPGTRLTVT.

The chain employs TRBV18 and TRBJ1-3, with 7 bases identical to TRBD1. The CDR3 covers 16 residues. Germline CDR1 and CDR2: KGHSH and LQKENI. Losses at the gene ends were 5 bases for V and 0 bases for J; bases not matched to a gene: 7. In nucleotides, the CDR3 is TGTGCCAGCTCAATTACTACAGGGGACTCTGGAAACACCATATATTTT. Amino acids: CASSITTGDSGNTIYF.

This chain links TRBV2 with TRBJ2-5; a possible D gene is TRBD1 (6 bases). This CDR3 has 14 amino acids. The germline V gene encodes CDR1 SNHLY and CDR2 FYNNEI. V was shortened by 7 bases and J by 2 bases, with 14 bases between the two germline ends. The CDR3 DNA reads as TGTGCCAGCAAATGGTCAGGGGTACAAGAGACCCAGTACTTC. Translating gives CASKWSGVQETQYF.

This clone has only one observation. The J gene is TRBJ2-7, the V gene TRBV6-5, with 7 nucleotides matching TRBD2. The CDR3 covers 14 residues. The V gene's germline CDR1 is MNHEY and CDR2 SVGAGI. With 6 bases clipped from V and 3 bases from J, the junction kept 8 bases outside the gene matches. CDR3 loop: CASRWGGGDYEQYF. The CDR3 nucleotides read TGTGCCAGCAGATGGGGGGGAGGGGACTACGAGCAGTACTTC.

This clone turned up a few times. V and J are TRBV2 and TRBJ2-5, with a possible D match to TRBD2 (5 bases). The V gene lost 4 bases and the J gene lost 4 bases, with 13 bases spanning the gap. CDR3 length: 14 amino acids. CDR1 is SNHLY and CDR2 is FYNNEI in the germline V gene. The CDR3 sequence: CASSGLTSLETQYF. The CDR3 nucleotides read TGTGCCAGCAGTGGCCTTACTAGTCTAGAGACCCAGTACTTC. The variable domain in full, completed from reference TRBV2 and TRBJ2-5, reads EPEVTQTPSHQVTQMGQEVILRCVPISNHLYFYWYRQILGQKVEFLVSFYNNEISEKSEIFDDQFSVERPDGSNFTLKIRSTKLEDSAMYFCASSGLTSLETQYFGPGTRLLVL.

This chain links TRBV7-9 with TRBJ2-5; D call uncertain. CDR3 length: 15 residues. Germline V gene sequence: CDR1 SEHNR, CDR2 FQNEAQ (reference sequence). V was trimmed by 5 bases and J by 4 bases, leaving 17 bases between them. CDR3 coding DNA: TGTGCCAGCAGCCCCCTGACAAGGGTAGGAGAGACCCAGTACTTC. It specifies CASSPLTRVGETQYF. The full variable domain, rest sourced from reference TRBV7-9 and TRBJ2-5, is DTGVSQNPRHKITKRGQNVTFRCDPISEHNRLYWYRQTLGQGPEFLTYFQNEAQLEKSRLLSDRFSAERPKGSFSTLEIQRTEQGDSAMYLCASSPLTRVGETQYFGPGTRLLVL.

The J gene is TRBJ2-7, the V gene TRBV7-2; D is ambiguous. CDR3 length: 15 amino acids. Germline V CDR1 and CDR2: SGHTA, FQGNSA. Trimming took 6 bases from V and 1 from J, leaving 16 bases between them. CDR3 sequence reads: CASRFDFTISYEQYF. CDR3 DNA: TGTGCCAGCAGATTTGACTTCACTATATCCTACGAGCAGTACTTC. The variable domain in full, completed from reference TRBV7-2 and TRBJ2-7, reads GAGVSQSPSNKVTEKGKDVELRCDPISGHTALYWYRQSLGQGLEFLIYFQGNSAPDKSGLPSDRFSAERTGGSVSTLTIQRTQQEDSAVYLCASRFDFTISYEQYFGPGTRLTVT.

The chain joins TRBV5-1 to TRBJ2-7, with D perhaps given as TRBD1 or TRBD2 (5 bases each). The CDR3 spans 14 residues. Trimming left V 3 bases short and J 3 bases short, with 13 bases between. The germline V gene encodes CDR1 SGHRS and CDR2 YFSETQ. CDR3 sequence: CASSSIEGLYEQYF. CDR3 sequence (DNA): TGCGCCAGCAGCTCCATCGAGGGGCTCTACGAGCAGTACTTC.

This clone was found once. The chain links TRBV5-6 to TRBJ2-7, with TRBD2 matching 10 bases. The CDR3 totals 13 residues. CDR1 SGHDT and CDR2 YYEEEE come from the germline V gene. V gave up 4 bases and J gave up 3 bases; unmatched junction bases: 1. CDR3 protein: CASSRTSGYEQYF. The CDR3 DNA sequence: TGTGCCAGCAGCCGGACTAGCGGCTACGAGCAGTACTTC.

J is TRBJ2-4 and V is TRBV7-9, with D possibly matching TRBD1 (6 bases). In germline, CDR1 is SEHNR, CDR2 FQNEAQ (reference sequence). The ends were cut back, 1 base at V and 0 bases at J, with 10 bases in the middle. The CDR3 has 16 amino acids. The CDR3 is CASSLGQGLAKNIQYF. CDR3 nucleotide sequence: TGTGCCAGCAGCTTAGGGCAGGGGTTAGCCAAAAACATTCAGTACTTC.

This clone was found once. The CDR3 DNA is TGTGCCAGTAGATCGGACGTCTATGGCTACACCTTC. Amino acids: CASRSDVYGYTF. The chain couples TRBV19 to TRBJ1-2; unclear D gene. Germline lookup yields CDR1 LNHDA and CDR2 SQIVND (reference sequence). The CDR3 is 12 amino acids. Deletions cut 6 bases from V and 4 bases from J, with 9 bases between. The full variable domain, rest sourced from reference TRBV19 and TRBJ1-2, is DGGITQSPKYLFRKEGQNVTLSCEQNLNHDAMYWYRQDPGQGLRLIYYSQIVNDFQKGDIAEGYSVSREKKESFPLTVTSAQKNPTAFYLCASRSDVYGYTFGSGTRLTVV.

This clone has more than one count but fewer than ten. J is TRBJ2-7 and V is TRBV20-1; 9 nucleotides line up with TRBD2. This CDR3 is 11 amino acids long. V lost 7 bases to trimming and J lost 6 bases; unmatched junction nucleotides: 4. CDR1 is DFQATT and CDR2 is SNEGSKA in the germline V gene (reference sequence). The CDR3 loop is CSGGLAGEQYF. CDR3 coding DNA: TGCAGTGGGGGACTAGCAGGCGAGCAGTACTTC.

This chain uses TRBV4-2 with TRBJ2-3; 9 bases are shared with TRBD2. This CDR3 comprises 16 residues. V trimming: 1 base; J trimming: 0 bases; junction bases outside the gene matches: 2. Germline V gene sequence: CDR1 LGHNA, CDR2 YNFKEQ. This CDR3 is CASSQGLAVSTDTQYF. CDR3 nucleotide sequence: TGTGCCAGCAGCCAAGGACTAGCGGTTAGCACAGATACGCAGTATTTT.

The gene calls are TRBV27 and TRBJ1-5, with D maybe TRBD1 (6 bases). V was shortened by 7 bases and J by 0 bases, with 22 bases between the two germline ends. This CDR3 comprises 18 residues. Germline CDR1 is MNHEY and CDR2 is SMNVEV (reference sequence). CDR3 coding DNA: TGTGCCAGCACCCTGAGCCCCAAAGTCAGGGGTAGCAATCAGCCCCAGCATTTT. Translation: CASTLSPKVRGSNQPQHF.